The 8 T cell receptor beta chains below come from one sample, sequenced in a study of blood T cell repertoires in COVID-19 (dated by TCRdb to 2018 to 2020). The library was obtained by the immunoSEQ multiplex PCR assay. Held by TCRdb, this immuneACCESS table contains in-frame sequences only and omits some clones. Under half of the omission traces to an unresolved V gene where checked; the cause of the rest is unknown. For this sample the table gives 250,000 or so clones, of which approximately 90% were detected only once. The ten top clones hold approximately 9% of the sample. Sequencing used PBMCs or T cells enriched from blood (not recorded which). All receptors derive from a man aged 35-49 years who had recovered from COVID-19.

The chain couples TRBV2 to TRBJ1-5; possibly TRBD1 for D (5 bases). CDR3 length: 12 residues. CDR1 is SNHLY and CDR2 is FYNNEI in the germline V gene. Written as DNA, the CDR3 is TGTGCTGGCGGGGCAGCTAATCAGCCCCAGCATTTT. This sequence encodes CAGGAANQPQHF.

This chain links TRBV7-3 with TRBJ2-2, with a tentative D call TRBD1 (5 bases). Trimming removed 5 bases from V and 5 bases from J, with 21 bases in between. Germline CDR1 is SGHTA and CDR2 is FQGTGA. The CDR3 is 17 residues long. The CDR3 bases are TGTGCCAGCAGCCCGCATGAGCAAGGGGTAGTGACCGGGGAGCTGTTTTTT. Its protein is CASSPHEQGVVTGELFF. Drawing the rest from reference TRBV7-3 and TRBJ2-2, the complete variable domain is GAGVSQTPSNKVTEKGKYVELRCDPISGHTALYWYRQSLGQGPEFLIYFQGTGAADDSGLPNDRFFAVRPEGSVSTLKIQRTERGDSAVYLCASSPHEQGVVTGELFFGEGSRLTVL.

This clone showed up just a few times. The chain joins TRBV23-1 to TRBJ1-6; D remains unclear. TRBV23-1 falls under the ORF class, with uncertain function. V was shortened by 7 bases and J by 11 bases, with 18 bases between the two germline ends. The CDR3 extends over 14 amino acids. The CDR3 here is CASTQDGLIPPLHF. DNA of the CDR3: TGCGCCAGCACCCAGGACGGACTAATTCCACCCCTCCACTTT.

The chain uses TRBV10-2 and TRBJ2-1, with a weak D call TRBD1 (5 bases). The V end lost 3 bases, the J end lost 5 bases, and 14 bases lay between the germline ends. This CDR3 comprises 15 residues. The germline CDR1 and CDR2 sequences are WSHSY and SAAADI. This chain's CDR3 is CASSDVPTRDNEQFF. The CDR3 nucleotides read TGCGCCAGCAGTGACGTCCCTACCAGGGACAATGAGCAGTTCTTC.

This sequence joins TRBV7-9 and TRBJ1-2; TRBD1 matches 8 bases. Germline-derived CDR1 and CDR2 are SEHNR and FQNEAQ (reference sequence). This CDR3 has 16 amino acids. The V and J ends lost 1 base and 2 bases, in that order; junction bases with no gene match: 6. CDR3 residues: CASSLVAGQVNYGYTF. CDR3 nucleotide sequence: TGTGCCAGCAGCTTAGTCGCGGGACAGGTCAACTATGGCTACACCTTC.

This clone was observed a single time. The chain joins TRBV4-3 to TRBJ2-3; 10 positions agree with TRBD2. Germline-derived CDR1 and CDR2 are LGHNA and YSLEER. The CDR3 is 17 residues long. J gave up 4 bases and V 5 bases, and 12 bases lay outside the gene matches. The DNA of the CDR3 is TGCGCCAGCAGCGAACGCCTAGCGGGAGATAGGGCAGATACGCAGTATTTT. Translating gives CASSERLAGDRADTQYF.

In DNA, the CDR3 is TGCGCCAGCAGCTTGCTAGCCACCGGGGAGCTGTTTTTT. Protein sequence: CASSLLATGELFF. This rearrangement joins TRBV5-1 to TRBJ2-2; D perhaps matches TRBD2 (5 bases). The CDR3 has 13 amino acids. Germline V gene data show CDR1 as SGHRS and CDR2 as YFSETQ. With 1 base removed from V and 4 bases from J, the gap between germline ends came to 5 bases.

The CDR3 here is CASSRLDRQETQYF. The CDR3 nucleotides read TGTGCCAGCAGCCGTTTGGACAGGCAAGAGACCCAGTACTTC. The chain joins TRBV5-5 to TRBJ2-5, with 7 bases lining up with TRBD1. Germline CDR1 reads SGHKS; CDR2 reads YYEKEE (reference sequence). V lost 4 bases and J lost 2; bases outside the gene matches: 5. The CDR3 consists of 14 residues.